This TCR beta chain emerged from a study of post-analysis software for immune sequencing data. Across the whole study: Secondary progressive, relapsing-remitting and progressive-relapsing multiple sclerosis were among the included disease courses.

Comment on this clonotype: Its antigen is still unknown.

General observations from the study: With F measure, samples from one preparation batch clustered together strongly. Comparison with controls showed significantly lower normalized Chao1 diversity in multiple sclerosis patients. Controls had lower frequencies than patients of about 5 TRBV segments, which included TRBV5-6, TRBV5-1 and TRBV20-1.

Unique molecular identifiers were present in the TCR beta cDNA libraries. Each batch of about 0.95 to 11 million T cells produced 400,000 to 650,000 cDNA molecules. MiXCR, applied by TCRdb to the PCR reads, yields one record per CDR3 protein. The repertoire holds about 430,000 distinct CDR3 sequences, approximately 39% seen once, with about 7.6% in the top ten. The CDR3 runs 13 residues. V was clipped by 3 bases and J by 4 bases, with 9 bases between them. The germline CDR1 and CDR2 sequences are SGHRS and YFSETQ. What was sequenced was blood. The clonotype was recovered from a girl between 2 and 10 years old with multiple sclerosis. V usage is TRBV5-1 and J usage is TRBJ2-3, with D unclear. CDR3 amino acids: CASSSDQSDTQYF. CDR3 nucleotides: TGCGCCAGCAGCTCCGACCAGTCAGATACGCAGTATTTT. The full variable domain, in which reference TRBV5-1 and TRBJ2-3 provide the parts outside the CDR3, is KAGVTQTPRYLIKTRGQQVTLSCSPISGHRSVSWYQQTPGQGLQFLFEYFSETQRNKGNFPGRFSGRQFSNSRSEMNVSTLELGDSALYLCASSSDQSDTQYFGPGTRLTVL.